A selection of T cell receptor beta chains follows, all from one sample in a study of blood T cell repertoires in COVID-19. Generated by immunoSEQ multiplex PCR, the TCRdb table keeps only in-frame clones and is missing some. The sample shows 280,000 or so clones, 85% of them seen only once. Sequenced: peripheral blood. These receptors came from a human donor in a cohort sampled during active COVID-19. CDR3s include the opening cysteine and the closing phenylalanine or tryptophan. The order of the fields is CDR3 protein, CDR3 length, V gene, J gene.

CDR3: CASTMRGIYSNQPQHF
length: 16
V: TRBV19
J: TRBJ1-5

CDR3: CASRGGQNTGELFF
length: 14
V: TRBV2
J: TRBJ2-2

CDR3: CASSLSRTAEWNTEAFF
length: 17
V: TRBV5-5
J: TRBJ1-1

CDR3: CASRAGPSPYNEQFF
length: 15
V: TRBV19
J: TRBJ2-1

CDR3: CASSRQGTYGYTF
length: 13
V: TRBV12-3/TRBV12-4
J: TRBJ1-2

CDR3: CSVERTSDRTLGYTF
length: 15
V: TRBV29-1
J: TRBJ1-2

CDR3: CASKEQGSSYEQYF
length: 14
V: TRBV5-1
J: TRBJ2-7

CDR3: CASSYRGVGGSMNTEAFF
length: 18
V: TRBV6-2/TRBV6-3
J: TRBJ1-1

CDR3: CASSRFDRRETQYF
length: 14
V: TRBV7-9
J: TRBJ2-5

CDR3: CAWRFGTSTGELFF
length: 14
V: TRBV30
J: TRBJ2-2

CDR3: CTTSMTGDYNEQFF
length: 14
V: TRBV6-2/TRBV6-3
J: TRBJ2-1

CDR3: CASRLGLAGGHSYNEQFF
length: 18
V: TRBV27
J: TRBJ2-1

CDR3: CASRGIPNTGELFF
length: 14
V: TRBV19
J: TRBJ2-2

CDR3: CASGTGTENTEAFF
length: 14
V: TRBV5-1
J: TRBJ1-1

CDR3: CASSERRGNYNEQFF
length: 15
V: TRBV6-1
J: TRBJ2-1

CDR3: CATSDSRTSGKGHEQFF
length: 17
V: TRBV24-1
J: TRBJ2-1

CDR3: CASSLKGKSDEQFF
length: 14
V: TRBV5-4
J: TRBJ2-1

CDR3: CASRSPGLGHEQYF
length: 14
V: TRBV27
J: TRBJ2-7

CDR3: CSASFDSRQGSTFYGYTF
length: 18
V: TRBV20-1
J: TRBJ1-2

CDR3: CSVEGHPRTRNEQFF
length: 15
V: TRBV29-1
J: TRBJ2-1

CDR3: CASSVDSYSYEQYF
length: 14
V: TRBV9
J: TRBJ2-7

CDR3: CASSRPGGVGEQYF
length: 14
V: TRBV28
J: TRBJ2-7

CDR3: CAWSSAGNTEAFF
length: 13
V: TRBV30
J: TRBJ1-1

CDR3: CASKPRQDSNQPQHF
length: 15
V: TRBV6-5
J: TRBJ1-5

CDR3: CSAVPQGEAFF
length: 11
V: TRBV20-1
J: TRBJ1-1

CDR3: CASSGRSSSYNSPLHF
length: 16
V: TRBV25-1
J: TRBJ1-6

CDR3: CASSLGATNEKLFF
length: 14
V: TRBV5-1
J: TRBJ1-4

CDR3: CASSFWGQAKETQYF
length: 15
V: TRBV5-1
J: TRBJ2-5

CDR3: CASSILYSRDTSYEQYF
length: 17
V: TRBV19
J: TRBJ2-7

CDR3: CASSSPSLYEQYF
length: 13
V: TRBV6-1
J: TRBJ2-7

CDR3: CASNPRPPISSTDTQYF
length: 17
V: TRBV28
J: TRBJ2-3

CDR3: CASSRGGLAYTGELFF
length: 16
V: TRBV7-6
J: TRBJ2-2

CDR3: CASTSLAGADEQYF
length: 14
V: TRBV11-2
J: TRBJ2-7

CDR3: CASSPQRGRESYNEQFF
length: 17
V: TRBV11-2
J: TRBJ2-1

CDR3: CASSVETTDTQYF
length: 13
V: TRBV9
J: TRBJ2-3

CDR3: CASSKDGSGGSSYEQYF
length: 17
V: TRBV21-1
J: TRBJ2-7

CDR3: CASSRTGRGTQYF
length: 13
V: TRBV14
J: TRBJ2-3

CDR3: CASSQDYSSGTEAFF
length: 15
V: TRBV4-2
J: TRBJ1-1

CDR3: CASSPTRSGELFF
length: 13
V: TRBV7-2
J: TRBJ2-2

CDR3: CASSLLAGAGIDTQYF
length: 16
V: TRBV11-3
J: TRBJ2-3

CDR3: CASSLIRGSGNTIYF
length: 15
V: TRBV7-2
J: TRBJ1-3

CDR3: CASSSKLLSDTQYF
length: 14
V: TRBV19
J: TRBJ2-3

CDR3: CASRGVTSYEQYF
length: 13
V: TRBV6-5
J: TRBJ2-7

CDR3: CASSQQTSVDTDTQYF
length: 16
V: TRBV9
J: TRBJ2-3

CDR3: CASSPVAGVDEQYF
length: 14
V: TRBV19
J: TRBJ2-7

CDR3: CASSQGAAAVAFF
length: 13
V: TRBV3-1/TRBV3-2
J: TRBJ1-1

CDR3: CASSEIVPYEQYF
length: 13
V: TRBV2
J: TRBJ2-7

CDR3: CASSRQGMATEAFF
length: 14
V: TRBV19
J: TRBJ1-1